This T cell receptor (beta chain) appears in the sequencing data of a study of shared T cell receptors in the human thymus. J lost 2 bases, V lost 3 bases, and 10 bases had no gene match. CDR1 is MRHNA and CDR2 is SNTAGT in the germline V gene. The CDR3 consists of 16 residues. The count of this clone is one. TCRdb's copy holds only in-frame clones and misses some; the assay was immunoSEQ multiplex PCR. Among hundreds of thousands of clones listed, about 84% were seen once. These data also featured in a second study, about human thymus T cells.

The clonotype originates from a boy younger than two with a congenital heart defect. The sample comprised thymocytes. The V gene is TRBV6-4, the J gene TRBJ2-7; 7 bases are a match to TRBD2. The CDR3 region is CASSEAPGRGTYEQYF. CDR3 sequence (DNA): TGTGCCAGCAGTGAAGCCCCCGGGCGGGGGACCTACGAGCAGTACTTC.